A single sample gave rise to the 6 T cell receptor beta chains below, sequenced in a study of T cell responses to AZD1222 COVID-19 vaccine. Clones were read by immunoSEQ multiplex PCR, and TCRdb kept only the in-frame ones, dropping some. This sample has some 130,000 clones, with approximately 92% found just once. The material was peripheral blood, obtained 28 days after the second AZD1222 dose. These receptors came from an adult who received the AZD1222 COVID-19 vaccine.

J is TRBJ2-7 and V is TRBV19, with TRBD1 matching over 8 bases. From germline, CDR1 is LNHDA and CDR2 SQIVND (reference sequence). J lost 5 bases, V lost 3 bases, and 3 bases had no gene match. The CDR3 consists of 13 residues. In DNA, the CDR3 is TGTGCCAGTAGTATGGGACAGGCTAACGAGCAGTACTTC. Translated: CASSMGQANEQYF.

The rearrangement uses TRBV7-3 and TRBJ2-3; 7 positions agree with TRBD1. Trimming at V came to 5 bases and at J to 3 bases, leaving 5 bases not matched to a gene. Germline CDR1 reads SGHTA; CDR2 reads FQGTGA. CDR3 length: 14 amino acids. In nucleotides, the CDR3 is TGTGCCAGCAGCCCGGACAGGTTTACAGATACGCAGTATTTT. This encodes CASSPDRFTDTQYF. The variable domain in full, completed from reference TRBV7-3 and TRBJ2-3, reads GAGVSQTPSNKVTEKGKYVELRCDPISGHTALYWYRQSLGQGPEFLIYFQGTGAADDSGLPNDRFFAVRPEGSVSTLKIQRTERGDSAVYLCASSPDRFTDTQYFGPGTRLTVL.

This rearrangement joins TRBV7-8 to TRBJ1-1, with TRBD1 matching over 7 bases. Losses at the gene ends were 5 bases for V and 1 base for J; bases not matched to a gene: 13. Germline V gives CDR1 SGHVS, CDR2 FQNEAQ. The CDR3 has 17 residues. CDR3: CASSPAPGQTWNTEAFF. In DNA, the CDR3 is TGTGCCAGCAGCCCAGCCCCGGGACAGACCTGGAACACTGAAGCTTTCTTT.

The V and J genes are TRBV27 and TRBJ2-5; D is unclear. Trimming removed 5 bases from V and 4 bases from J, with 11 bases in between. Germline V CDR1 and CDR2: MNHEY, SMNVEV (reference sequence). This CDR3 comprises 13 residues. The CDR3 DNA reads TGTGCCAGCAGTCCCCGGTCGGGAGAGACCCAGTACTTC. This gives the protein CASSPRSGETQYF.

The chain couples TRBV14 to TRBJ1-2; 9 positions agree with TRBD1. V shed 3 bases and J 5 bases; nucleotides not matched to a gene: 4. Germline V gene data show CDR1 as SGHDN and CDR2 as FVKESK. The CDR3 sequence is 14 residues long. CDR3 DNA sequence: TGTGCCAGCAGCCATCCCGGGACAGGGTATGGCTACACCTTC. As protein: CASSHPGTGYGYTF.

J is TRBJ1-6 and V is TRBV3-1 (or the pseudogene TRBV3-2), with 9 bases fitting TRBD1. Germline V gives CDR1 LGHDT, CDR2 YNNKEL (reference sequence). CDR3 size: 15 residues. The V and J ends lost 5 bases and 10 bases, in that order; junction bases with no gene match: 9. CDR3: CASSSRQGVDSPLHF. Here the CDR3 DNA reads TGTGCCAGCAGCAGCCGACAGGGGGTTGACTCACCCCTCCACTTT.